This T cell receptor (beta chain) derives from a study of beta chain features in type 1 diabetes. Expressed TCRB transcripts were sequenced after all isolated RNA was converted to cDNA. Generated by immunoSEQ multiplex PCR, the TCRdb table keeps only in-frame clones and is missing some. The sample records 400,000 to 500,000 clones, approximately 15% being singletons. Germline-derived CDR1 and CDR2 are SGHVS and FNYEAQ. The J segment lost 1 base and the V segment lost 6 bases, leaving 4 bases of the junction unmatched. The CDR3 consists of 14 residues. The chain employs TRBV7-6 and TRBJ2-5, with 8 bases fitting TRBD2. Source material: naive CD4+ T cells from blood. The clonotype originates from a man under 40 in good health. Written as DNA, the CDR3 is TGTGCCAGCAGGGGCGGGAGGACCCAAGAGACCCAGTACTTC. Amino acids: CASRGGRTQETQYF.